This T cell receptor beta chain was recorded in a study of Ad26.COV2.S vaccination and SARS-CoV-2 variants. Study overall: Intramuscularly, Ad26.COV2.S was given either once or twice, 56 days apart.

Treatment indicated: about 20 received Ad26.COV2.S at low or high dose, single or two shots; a few received placebo; per-sample allocation not given. The samples were gathered on day 63 after the first injection of vaccine or placebo. In Boston, an adult donor aged 18-55 years took part. An Ad26 vector was used to express Wuhan-strain SARS-CoV-2 spike as the vaccine. Study-level findings and limits: Post-vaccination spike-specific CD8+ and CD4+ T cell responses reportedly had substantial breadth.

Using immunoSEQ multiplex PCR, the repertoire was profiled, and TCRdb retains in-frame clones only, with some absent. The sample shows 410,000 or so clones, approximately 92% of them seen only once. Trimming took off 2 bases at V and 3 bases at J, with 11 bases between the two ends. The CDR3 is 15 residues long. Germline lookup yields CDR1 SGHVS and CDR2 FNYEAQ. Comment on this clone: Its antigen remains unidentified.

The source of this sequence is a person between 18 and 65 years old who received the Ad26.COV2.S COVID-19 vaccine or a placebo. The sequences come from peripheral blood, collected in a trial of Ad26.COV2.S vaccine versus placebo. The chain carries TRBV7-6 and TRBJ1-5; D possibly corresponds to TRBD1 (5 bases). The CDR3 DNA is TGTGCCAGCAGCTTAAATGACAGAGCCAATCAGCCCCAGCATTTT. This translates into CASSLNDRANQPQHF.